The text below deals with one T cell receptor beta chain. The data originate from a study of control samples from healthy donors and cancer patients. V was cut by 0 bases and J by 3 bases, with 13 bases left in between. There are 16 residues in the CDR3. CDR1 is MGHRA, CDR2 YSYEKL, per germline. TCRdb keeps only in-frame clones here, not all; method: immunoSEQ multiplex PCR. The sample has some 71,000 clones, just under 90% seen once. The sequencing sample was made of PBMCs. The receptor's source is a man between 60 and 75 years old with lung cancer. The rearrangement links TRBV4-1 to TRBJ2-3; D could derive from TRBD1 or TRBD2 (5 bases each). The CDR3 sequence is CASSQDPGSGTDTQYF. In DNA, the CDR3 is TGCGCCAGCAGCCAAGATCCAGGGAGTGGGACAGATACGCAGTATTTT.